The present TCR beta chain was sequenced within a study of blood T cell repertoires in COVID-19. The CDR3 sequence is 13 residues long. CDR1 SGHRS and CDR2 YFSETQ come from the germline V gene. Losses at the gene ends were 3 bases for V and 13 bases for J; bases not matched to a gene: 9. This table comes from immunoSEQ multiplex PCR, and its TCRdb copy is limited to in-frame clones, with some not included. The table includes 250,000 to 300,000 clones, approximately 87% detected once. The sequence was obtained from a woman aged 25 to 45 with COVID-19, enrolled during active disease. V is TRBV5-1 and J is TRBJ1-4; 7 positions agree with TRBD1. The source material was peripheral blood. CDR3 DNA sequence: TGCGCCAGCAGCTACAGGGGCCCCGGTTTACTGTTTTTT. Protein sequence: CASSYRGPGLLFF.